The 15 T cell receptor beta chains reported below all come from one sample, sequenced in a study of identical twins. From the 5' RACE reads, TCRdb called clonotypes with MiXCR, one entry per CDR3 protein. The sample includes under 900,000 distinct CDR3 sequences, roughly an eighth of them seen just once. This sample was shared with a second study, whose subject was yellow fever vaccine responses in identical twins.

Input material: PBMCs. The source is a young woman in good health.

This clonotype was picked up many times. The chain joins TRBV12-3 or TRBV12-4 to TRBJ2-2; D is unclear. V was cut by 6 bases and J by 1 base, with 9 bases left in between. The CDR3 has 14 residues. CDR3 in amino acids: CASSRQENTGELFF. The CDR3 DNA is TGTGCCAGCAGCCGCCAGGAGAACACCGGGGAGCTGTTTTTT.

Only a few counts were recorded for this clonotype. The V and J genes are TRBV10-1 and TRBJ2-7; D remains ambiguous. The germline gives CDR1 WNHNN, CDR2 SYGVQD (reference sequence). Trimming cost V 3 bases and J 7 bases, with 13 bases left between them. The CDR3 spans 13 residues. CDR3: CASSDSRTWEQYF. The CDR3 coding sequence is TGCGCCAGCAGTGACAGCCGGACCTGGGAGCAGTACTTC.

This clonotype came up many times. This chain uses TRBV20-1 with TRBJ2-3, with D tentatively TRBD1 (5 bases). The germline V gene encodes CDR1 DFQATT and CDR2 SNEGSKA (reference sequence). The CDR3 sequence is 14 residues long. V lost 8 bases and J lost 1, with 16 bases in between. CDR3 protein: CSSGGAVGTDTQYF. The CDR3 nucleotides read TGCAGTTCCGGTGGGGCGGTGGGCACAGATACGCAGTATTTT.

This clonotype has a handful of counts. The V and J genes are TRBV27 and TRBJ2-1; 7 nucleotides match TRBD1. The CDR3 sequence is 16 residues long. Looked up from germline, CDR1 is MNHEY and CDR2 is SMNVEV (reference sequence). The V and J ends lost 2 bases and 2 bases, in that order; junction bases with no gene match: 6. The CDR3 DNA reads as TGTGCCAGCAGTTTAGTATCGACAGGGCCCTACAATGAGCAGTTCTTC. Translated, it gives CASSLVSTGPYNEQFF.

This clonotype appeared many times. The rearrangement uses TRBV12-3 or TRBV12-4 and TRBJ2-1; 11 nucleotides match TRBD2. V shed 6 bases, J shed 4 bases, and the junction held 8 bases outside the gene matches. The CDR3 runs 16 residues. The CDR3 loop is CASRSHGTSGYNEQFF. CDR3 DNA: TGTGCCAGCAGATCTCACGGGACTAGCGGTTACAATGAGCAGTTCTTC.

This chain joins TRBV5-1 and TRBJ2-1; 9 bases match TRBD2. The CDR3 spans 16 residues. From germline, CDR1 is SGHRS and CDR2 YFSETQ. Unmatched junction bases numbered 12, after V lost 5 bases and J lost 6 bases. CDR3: CASSSISGSSGNEQFF. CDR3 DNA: TGCGCCAGCAGTTCAATTAGCGGGAGTAGCGGCAATGAGCAGTTCTTC.

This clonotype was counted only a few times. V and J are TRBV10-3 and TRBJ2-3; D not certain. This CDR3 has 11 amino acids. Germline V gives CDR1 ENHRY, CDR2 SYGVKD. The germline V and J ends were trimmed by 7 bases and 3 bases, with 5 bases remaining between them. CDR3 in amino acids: CAIKTTDTQYF. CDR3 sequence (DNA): TGTGCCATCAAGACTACAGATACGCAGTATTTT.

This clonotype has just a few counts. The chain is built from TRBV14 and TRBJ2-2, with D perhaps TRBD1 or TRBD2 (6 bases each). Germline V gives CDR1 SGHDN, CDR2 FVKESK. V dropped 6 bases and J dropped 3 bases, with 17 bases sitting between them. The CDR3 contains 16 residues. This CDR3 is CASSPIGGIYTGELFF. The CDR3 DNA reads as TGTGCCAGCAGTCCTATCGGGGGCATTTACACCGGGGAGCTGTTTTTT.

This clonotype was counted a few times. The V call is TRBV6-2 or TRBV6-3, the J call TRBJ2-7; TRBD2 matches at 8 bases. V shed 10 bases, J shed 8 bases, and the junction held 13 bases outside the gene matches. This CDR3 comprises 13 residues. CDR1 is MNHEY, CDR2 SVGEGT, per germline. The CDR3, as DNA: TGTGCCACCTCCGGGACTAGGCTTCACAAGCAGTACGTC. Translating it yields CATSGTRLHKQYV.

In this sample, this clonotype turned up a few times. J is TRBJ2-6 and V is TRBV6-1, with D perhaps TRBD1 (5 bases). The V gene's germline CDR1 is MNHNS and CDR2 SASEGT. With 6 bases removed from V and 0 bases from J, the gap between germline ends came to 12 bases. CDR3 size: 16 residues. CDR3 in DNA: TGTGCCAGCAGCCGAGGACAAATCTCTGGGGCCAACGTCCTGACTTTC. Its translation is CASSRGQISGANVLTF.

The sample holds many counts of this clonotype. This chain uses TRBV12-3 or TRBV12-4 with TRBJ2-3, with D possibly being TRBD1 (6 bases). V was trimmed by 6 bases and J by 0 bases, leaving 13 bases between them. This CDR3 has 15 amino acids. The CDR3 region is CASRPGTPSTDTQYF. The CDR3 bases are TGTGCCAGCAGGCCCGGGACACCCAGCACAGATACGCAGTATTTT.

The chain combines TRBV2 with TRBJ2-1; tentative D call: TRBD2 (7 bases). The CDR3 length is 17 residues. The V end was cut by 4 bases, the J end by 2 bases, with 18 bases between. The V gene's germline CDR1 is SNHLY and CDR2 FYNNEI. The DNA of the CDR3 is TGTGCCAGCAGTGGCCCCTGGGGGGGGGCCCCCTACAATGAGCAGTTCTTC. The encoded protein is CASSGPWGGAPYNEQFF.

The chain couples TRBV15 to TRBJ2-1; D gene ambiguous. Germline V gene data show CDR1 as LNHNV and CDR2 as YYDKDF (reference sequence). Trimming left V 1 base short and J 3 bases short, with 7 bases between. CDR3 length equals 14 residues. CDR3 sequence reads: CATSRVARYNEQFF. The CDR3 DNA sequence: TGTGCCACCAGCAGAGTGGCACGCTACAATGAGCAGTTCTTC.

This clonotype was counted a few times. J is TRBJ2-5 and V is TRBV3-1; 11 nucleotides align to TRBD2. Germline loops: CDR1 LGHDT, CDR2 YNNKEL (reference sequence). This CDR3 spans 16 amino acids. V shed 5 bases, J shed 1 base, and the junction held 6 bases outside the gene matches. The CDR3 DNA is TGTGCCAGCAGCGGCTTAGGGACTAGCGGCCAAGAGACCCAGTACTTC. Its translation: CASSGLGTSGQETQYF.

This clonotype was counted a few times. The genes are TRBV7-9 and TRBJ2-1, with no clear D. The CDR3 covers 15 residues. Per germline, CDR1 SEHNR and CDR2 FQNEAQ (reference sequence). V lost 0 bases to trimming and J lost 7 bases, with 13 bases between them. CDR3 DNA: TGTGCCAGCAGCTTAGCGGTGACGGAGATTAATGAGCAGTTCTTC. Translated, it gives CASSLAVTEINEQFF.